This T cell receptor (beta chain) was identified during a study of blood T cells in healthy people across ages. Study-level findings and limits: Investigators viewed diversity estimates from one million T cells as underestimates, the study reported.

The length of the CDR3 is 13 residues. V lost 2 bases and J 5 bases, leaving 9 bases between the germline ends. Germline V CDR1 and CDR2: ENHRY, SYGVKD. Using a J-beta primer mix together with a sample-barcoded 5' primer, a second PCR was run for roughly 7 to 11 cycles. Every molecule of cDNA carried a tag from a template-switch adaptor with 12 random nucleotides. TCRdb re-analysed the 5' RACE reads in MiXCR, keeping a single row per CDR3 protein. Among about 1.7 million distinct CDR3 sequences listed, about 28% were seen once. This clonotype was seen ten or more times. Its matching antigen is unknown.

The receptor was isolated from a woman younger than 45 in good health. The chain uses TRBV10-3 and TRBJ2-5; D is perhaps TRBD1 (6 bases). The sequenced sample consisted of blood. CDR3 coding DNA: TGTGCCATCAGTGAGCTGAGGGGGGAGACCCAGTACTTC. This encodes CAISELRGETQYF.